A single sample gave rise to the 23 T cell receptor beta chains below, sequenced in a study of tumor-infiltrating lymphocytes in primary liver carcinoma. Alongside blood RNA obtained from unsorted whole blood, germline DNA was also extracted. cDNA specific to TCR beta was made from about 0.45 ug of total RNA, with a constant-region primer employed for priming. Modified slightly, ARM-PCR produced TCR beta libraries over three nested multiplex PCR rounds. The first two PCR rounds, roughly 10 cycles each, used TRBV1-TRBV30 forward primers and a C-beta reverse primer. TCRdb re-analysed the multiplex PCR reads in MiXCR, keeping a single row per CDR3 protein. The sample lists about 320,000 distinct CDR3 sequences; roughly two thirds were seen once. Sequenced: peripheral blood. Receptor source: a man aged 35 to 55 with primary liver carcinoma and hepatitis B virus infection.

About this clonotype: An end of the junction does not agree with germline; a read error may underlie this. CDR3 in DNA: TGTGCCAGTACTTCAGGGGAGGGTCTCAGCAATGAGGAGTTCTTC. This gives the protein CASTSGEGLSNEEFF. The gene calls are TRBV6-2 or TRBV6-3 and TRBJ2-1; maybe TRBD2 (7 bases). This CDR3 contains 15 residues. CDR1 is MNHEY and CDR2 is SVGEGT in the germline V gene.

About this clonotype: Possible read error: a much larger clone is one base away. This chain joins TRBV4-3 and TRBJ2-3; D remains ambiguous. Germline V lookup: CDR1 LGHNA, CDR2 YSLEER. This CDR3 has 13 residues. CDR3: CASRQEARNTQYF. The CDR3 DNA reads as TGCGCCAGCAGACAAGAGGCGCGTAATACGCAGTATTTT.

CDR3 sequence (DNA): TGTGCCAGCAGCTTAGTAACCGGGTCCTACTACAATGAGCAGTTCTTC. Amino acid sequence: CASSLVTGSYYNEQFF. The V call is TRBV7-8, the J call TRBJ2-1, with D unclear. This CDR3 has 16 amino acids. Trimming shortened V by 1 base and J by 3 bases, and 13 bases separated the two germline ends. Germline assignment: CDR1 SGHVS and CDR2 FQNEAQ.

This clonotype has just a few counts. This chain connects TRBV5-6 to TRBJ1-1; 7 bases agree with TRBD1. Losses at the gene ends were 1 base for V and 3 bases for J; bases not matched to a gene: 6. Germline lookup yields CDR1 SGHDT and CDR2 YYEEEE. This CDR3 region has 15 residues. This CDR3 reads CASSLNRGWDTEAFF. The CDR3 region has the DNA TGTGCCAGCAGCTTGAACAGGGGTTGGGACACTGAAGCTTTCTTT.

Comment on this clonotype: Possible read error: a much larger clone is one base away. The chain employs TRBV29-1 and TRBJ1-1, with TRBD1 as a possible D gene (6 bases). CDR3 length equals 16 residues. Germline V gene lookup returns CDR1 SQVTM and CDR2 ANQGSEA. This CDR3 is CSVESSFTGPNIEAFF. The CDR3 DNA reads as TGCAGCGTAGAGAGTTCTTTTACAGGGCCGAACATTGAAGCTTTCTTT.

Note on this clonotype: An end of the junction differs from the germline gene, which may be a read error. This chain joins TRBV6-5 and TRBJ2-7; the D is unclear. This CDR3 contains 13 residues. Germline loops: CDR1 MNHEY, CDR2 SVGAGI. The CDR3 loop reads CANSPPGRSEQYF. For the CDR3, the DNA is TGTGCCAACAGTCCCCCGGGCCGGAGCGAGCAGTACTTC.

A word on this clonotype: Just one base apart from a much larger clone, this may be a read error. J is TRBJ2-3 and V is TRBV4-2; D not resolved. The CDR3 consists of 17 residues. Germline CDR1 and CDR2: LGHNA and YNFKEQ. V was pared by 4 bases and J by 2 bases, with 19 bases between. The CDR3 nucleotides read TGTGCCAGCAGCCGATCTTCTTGCCAAACCCTCACAGATACGCAGTATTTT. Its translation: CASSRSSCQTLTDTQYF.

This clonotype was detected many times. The V and J genes are TRBV4-1 and TRBJ1-4; 8 bases line up with TRBD1. With V trimmed by 0 bases and J by 6 bases, 6 bases remained unmatched. Germline CDR1 reads MGHRA; CDR2 reads YSYEKL. This CDR3 spans 16 amino acids. The CDR3 sequence: CASSQDPRGRDEKLFF. In nucleotides, the CDR3 is TGCGCCAGCAGCCAAGACCCCAGGGGGCGCGATGAAAAACTGTTTTTT.

Worth noting for this clonotype: This may come from a read error, since a much larger clone is one base off. The rearrangement links TRBV4-3 to TRBJ1-2; D ambiguous. Trimming took 1 base from V and 7 from J, leaving 10 bases between them. Germline V gene data show CDR1 as LGHNA and CDR2 as YSLEER. This CDR3 is built from 13 residues. The CDR3 is CASSQGIVGGYTF. The CDR3 nucleotides read TGCGCCAGCAGCCAAGGGATAGTCGGTGGCTACACCTTC.

The table lists this clonotype with many counts. This chain joins TRBV6-2 or TRBV6-3 and TRBJ2-5, with D unclear. This CDR3 has 12 residues. Germline values: CDR1 MNHEY, CDR2 SVGEGT. Trimming took off 6 bases at V and 5 bases at J, with 10 bases between the two ends. CDR3: CASRLRVETQYF. The CDR3 coding sequence is TGTGCCAGCAGACTACGGGTCGAGACCCAGTACTTC.

This clonotype is judged medium-sized. V and J are TRBV11-1 and TRBJ2-5; tentatively, D is TRBD2 (6 bases). Deletions cut 5 bases from V and 5 bases from J, with 18 bases between. The CDR3 is 15 residues long. Germline V lookup: CDR1 SGHAT, CDR2 FQDESV (reference sequence). The CDR3 region is CASSLGRREQETQYF. CDR3 in DNA: TGTGCCAGCAGCCTCGGAAGGAGGGAGCAGGAGACCCAGTACTTC.

Concerning this clonotype itself: The CDR3 end shows no conserved phenylalanine or tryptophan, and so a read error is likely. No DNA is shown, since the ends of the CDR3 on it are uncertain; the CDR3 is the one TCRdb lists. The chain joins TRBV29-1 to TRBJ2-1; TRBD2 was called by the table and not checked on the DNA. Germline loops: CDR1 SQVTM, CDR2 ANQGSEA. The CDR3 is 14 amino acids long, termini counted. The CDR3 sequence: CSDSGANGANEQFY.

This clonotype was counted a few times. The chain carries TRBV5-4 and TRBJ2-2, with a weak D call TRBD1 (6 bases). V was clipped by 5 bases and J by 1 base, with 9 bases between them. The CDR3 spans 14 residues. Germline CDR1 and CDR2: SGHNT and YYREEE (reference sequence). CDR3 in amino acids: CASSMGQNTGELFF. CDR3 DNA: TGTGCCAGCAGTATGGGACAGAACACCGGGGAGCTGTTTTTT.

Points on this clonotype: This may arise from a read error, as a much more abundant clone is one base away. V usage is TRBV28 and J usage is TRBJ1-5; the D is unclear. Trimming shortened V by 1 base and J by 3 bases, and 10 bases separated the two germline ends. The CDR3 has 15 amino acids. The germline V gene has CDR1 MDHEN and CDR2 SYDVKM. CDR3 sequence: CASSLYGMDNQPQHF. For the CDR3, the DNA is TGTGCCAGCAGTTTATATGGGATGGACAATCAGCCCCAGCATTTT.

Note on this clonotype: This may be a read error, as it is one base from a much larger clone. The rearrangement uses TRBV6-5 and TRBJ2-3; 7 bases match TRBD2. CDR1 and CDR2 (germline): MNHEY, SVGAGI. J was trimmed by 3 bases and V by 6 bases; bases with no gene match: 6. The CDR3 loop spans 14 amino acids. The CDR3 coding sequence is TGTGCCAGCAGCTTCCAACTAGCGACAGATACGCAGTATTTT. Its protein product is CASSFQLATDTQYF.

Remarks on this clonotype: A much larger clonotype is one base distant, so this may be a read error. The chain joins TRBV4-2 to TRBJ2-7; D may be TRBD1 (6 bases). CDR1 LGHNA and CDR2 YNFKEQ come from the germline V gene. This CDR3 region has 14 residues. The CDR3 DNA reads as TGTGCCAGCAGCCAATCAGCAGGGGCCTACGAGGAGTACTTC. As protein: CASSQSAGAYEEYF.

V usage is TRBV9 and J usage is TRBJ2-1; unclear D gene. The CDR3 contains 14 residues. CDR1 and CDR2 (germline): SGDLS, YYNGEE. V was clipped by 0 bases and J by 0 bases, with 4 bases between them. The CDR3 sequence is CASSVGGSYNEQFF. CDR3 nucleotide sequence: TGTGCCAGCAGCGTAGGTGGCTCCTACAATGAGCAGTTCTTC.

The rearrangement uses TRBV20-1 and TRBJ2-1, with 12 bases matching TRBD2. The V segment lost 3 bases and the J segment 9 bases; nucleotides outside the gene matches: 6. Germline V lookup: CDR1 DFQATT, CDR2 SNEGSKA (reference sequence). This CDR3 is built from 14 residues. This CDR3 reads CSASLAGGTGEQFF. The CDR3 DNA reads TGCAGTGCTAGTCTAGCGGGAGGGACGGGTGAGCAGTTCTTC.

In regard to this clonotype: One end of the junction fails to match germline, which may point to a read error. The V gene is TRBV10-3, the J gene TRBJ2-1, with D perhaps being TRBD1 or TRBD2 (5 bases each). The CDR3 extends over 15 amino acids. Per germline, CDR1 ENHRY and CDR2 SYGVKD. This CDR3 reads CAINESSVGRNEQFF. The CDR3 bases are TGTGCCATCAATGAGTCGAGCGTGGGACGCAATGAGCAGTTCTTC.

Concerning this clonotype: A read error is possible here, since a much larger clone lies one base away. The CDR3 is CASSQDSVRVEAFF. The CDR3 bases are TGTGCCAGCAGCCAAGATAGCGTGCGGGTTGAAGCTTTCTTT. The chain uses TRBV4-2 and TRBJ1-1; D gene uncertain. CDR1 and CDR2 (germline): LGHNA, YNFKEQ. The CDR3 is 14 amino acids. The germline V and J ends were trimmed by 0 bases and 7 bases, with 12 bases remaining between them.

A note on this clonotype: A much larger clone differs by one base, so this may be a read error. The V call is TRBV6-1, the J call TRBJ2-7; a weak D match, TRBD1 (6 bases). Germline CDR1 reads MNHNS; CDR2 reads SASEGT. The CDR3 is made up of 15 amino acids. CDR3 nucleotide sequence: TGTACCAGCAGCCTAAGCCGACAGGCAGTCTACGAGCAGTACTTC. Its protein product is CTSSLSRQAVYEQYF.

This clonotype was counted only a few times. Since a much larger clone is just one base distant, this may be a read error. The V and J genes are TRBV29-1 and TRBJ1-1, with unresolved D. Germline CDR1 reads SQVTM; CDR2 reads ANQGSEA. The germline V and J ends were trimmed by 7 bases and 3 bases, with 12 bases remaining between them. The CDR3 sequence is 12 residues long. The CDR3 reads CSAGPADTEAFF. The CDR3 DNA reads TGCAGCGCGGGCCCAGCTGACACTGAAGCTTTCTTT.

With respect to this clonotype: This sequence may be a read error, since a much larger clone differs from it by one base. This likely comes from a read error, as the CDR3 has no conserved phenylalanine or tryptophan at its end. The chain combines TRBV7-9 with TRBJ2-2; unclear D gene. This CDR3 comprises 11 residues. Between the trimmed V and J ends, which lost 2 bases and 6 bases, there was a span of 1 base. CDR1 SEHNR and CDR2 FQNEAQ come from the germline V gene (reference sequence). DNA for the CDR3: TGTGCCAGCAGCTTATCCGGGGAGCTGTTTTTG. The encoded protein is CASSLSGELFL.